This T cell receptor beta chain was found in a study of shared clonotypes between healthy human individuals. This CDR3 region has 16 residues. V lost 0 bases, J lost 0 bases, and 3 bases stayed unmatched. Germline CDR1 SGDLS, CDR2 YYNGEE. Sequencing was performed with immunoSEQ multiplex PCR; in TCRdb, only in-frame clones are kept and a portion is missing. This table has 2 million to 3 million clones, around nine tenths appearing once. This clonotype was sampled from a man aged 18 to 29 in good health. Sequenced input: naive CD4+ T cells sorted from blood. Subset in this sample: CD45RA+ positively selected. This chain joins TRBV9 and TRBJ2-1; 7 positions agree with TRBD2. The DNA of the CDR3 is TGTGCCAGCAGCGTAGAACCGGGAGGCTCCTACAATGAGCAGTTCTTC. Translation gives CASSVEPGGSYNEQFF.